Listed here are 20 T cell receptor beta chains from one sample, sequenced in a study of cytomegalovirus exposure and HLA in healthy donors. The study ran its PCR with 60 Vbeta and 13 Jbeta primers. Sequencing was performed with immunoSEQ multiplex PCR; in TCRdb, only in-frame clones are kept and a portion is missing. The sample lists more than 150,000 clones; less than 85% were seen once. The source material was PBMCs. The receptors derive from a woman between 50 and 59 years old in good health and CMV-seropositive.

The rearrangement joins TRBV28 to TRBJ2-7, with 8 positions matching TRBD1. This CDR3 is 15 amino acids long. The V and J ends lost 4 bases and 5 bases, in that order; junction bases with no gene match: 10. The germline V gene encodes CDR1 MDHEN and CDR2 SYDVKM. CDR3 residues: CASSSWGQVKNEQYF. The CDR3 coding sequence is TGTGCCAGCAGTTCCTGGGGACAGGTCAAGAACGAGCAGTACTTC.

V is TRBV20-1 and J is TRBJ2-7; D is uncertain. Trimming cost V 3 bases and J 7 bases, with 10 bases left between them. The CDR3 extends over 11 amino acids. Germline V gene data show CDR1 as DFQATT and CDR2 as SNEGSKA (reference sequence). In DNA form, the CDR3 reads TGCAGTGCTAGGCCCCTAGGAGAGCAGTACTTC. It is translated as CSARPLGEQYF.

The rearrangement uses TRBV4-3 and TRBJ2-6; a possible D gene is TRBD2 (5 bases). The CDR3 sequence is 16 residues long. Germline CDR1 LGHNA, CDR2 YSLEER. The V gene lost 3 bases and the J gene lost 1 base, with 10 bases spanning the gap. The DNA of the CDR3 is TGCGCCAGCAGCCAGTACGGGGTTTCTGGGGCCAACGTCCTGACTTTC. Protein: CASSQYGVSGANVLTF.

The J gene is TRBJ1-4, the V gene TRBV4-1; D is possibly TRBD1 (5 bases). This CDR3 has 14 amino acids. Per the germline V gene, CDR1 is MGHRA and CDR2 is YSYEKL. The ends were cut back, 3 bases at V and 7 bases at J, with 12 bases in the middle. The CDR3 nucleotides read TGCGCCAGCAGCCAGCCTGATCAGGGTGAAAAACTGTTTTTT. It codes for CASSQPDQGEKLFF.

This clone was counted a single time. The chain couples TRBV7-6 to TRBJ1-6, with 8 bases that match TRBD1. V lost 5 bases to trimming and J lost 6 bases; unmatched junction nucleotides: 12. The V gene's germline CDR1 is SGHVS and CDR2 FNYEAQ. CDR3 size: 17 residues. CDR3 nucleotides: TGTGCCAGCAGCACCGGGACAGGACCTACTCGTAATTCACCCCTCCACTTT. This translates into CASSTGTGPTRNSPLHF.

The chain joins TRBV5-1 to TRBJ1-1, with TRBD1 as a possible D gene (6 bases). V gave up 4 bases and J gave up 7 bases, with 11 bases separating them. CDR3 length: 12 residues. The V gene's germline CDR1 is SGHRS and CDR2 YFSETQ. The CDR3 DNA reads as TGCGCCAGCAGCATGGGACAAGTTGAAGCTTTCTTT. This translates into CASSMGQVEAFF.

This chain links TRBV6-1 with TRBJ2-1; 11 nucleotides align to TRBD2. With V trimmed by 4 bases and J by 2 bases, 7 bases remained unmatched. The CDR3 length is 17 residues. Germline values: CDR1 MNHNS, CDR2 SASEGT. CDR3 sequence: CASSGMMTSGAYNEQFF. In DNA form, the CDR3 reads TGTGCCAGCAGTGGCATGATGACTAGCGGGGCCTACAATGAGCAGTTCTTC.

The chain links TRBV28 to TRBJ2-1; TRBD2 matches 9 bases. The CDR3 length is 14 residues. Germline CDR1 and CDR2: MDHEN and SYDVKM. V lost 10 bases and J lost 6; bases outside the gene matches: 10. The CDR3 here is CATSSGGNLNEQFF. The CDR3 coding sequence is TGTGCCACCTCAAGCGGGGGGAACCTCAATGAGCAGTTCTTC.

The rearrangement joins TRBV5-3 to TRBJ2-1; 9 bases fit TRBD1. TRBV5-3 is assigned to the ORF class and has an uncertain function. The CDR3 contains 16 residues. V trimming: 0 bases; J trimming: 5 bases; junction bases outside the gene matches: 6. In DNA form, the CDR3 reads TGTGCCAGAAGCTTGGGGCGGGACAGGGCCGACAATGAGCAGTTCTTC. This translates into CARSLGRDRADNEQFF.

In the case of this clone: It may be a read error: a sequence one base away is much more abundant. The CDR3 region is CASSLGTGAYEQYF. The CDR3 region has the DNA TGTGCCAGCAGCTTAGGGACAGGGGCCTACGAGCAGTACTTC. This sequence joins TRBV13 and TRBJ2-7, with 8 bases aligning to TRBD1. The CDR3 consists of 14 residues. The ends lost 0 bases at V and 2 bases at J; junction bases unmatched: 0. Germline loops: CDR1 PRHDT, CDR2 FYEKMQ (reference sequence).

This chain uses TRBV7-3 with TRBJ2-3; 13 positions agree with TRBD2. Germline CDR1 and CDR2: SGHTA and FQGTGA. Germline trimming cut 3 bases from V and 1 base from J; bases unmatched to any gene: 1. This CDR3 contains 16 residues. CDR3 region: CASSFTSGGGTDTQYF. In DNA form, the CDR3 reads TGTGCCAGCAGCTTTACTAGCGGGGGGGGCACAGATACGCAGTATTTT.

This clone was seen only a few times. CDR3 in amino acids: CASTRGTTSTDTQYF. CDR3 sequence (DNA): TGTGCCAGCACTCGAGGCACCACCAGCACAGATACGCAGTATTTT. The chain carries TRBV6-1 and TRBJ2-3; unclear D gene. There are 15 residues in the CDR3. V lost 7 bases and J lost 0, with 14 bases in between. CDR1 is MNHNS and CDR2 is SASEGT in the germline V gene.

The sample holds a few counts of this clone. The V gene is TRBV30, the J gene TRBJ1-1; D ambiguous. CDR3 size: 13 residues. Trimming shortened V by 1 base and J by 4 bases, and 10 bases separated the two germline ends. CDR1 GTSNPN and CDR2 SVGIG come from the germline V gene (reference sequence). The DNA of the CDR3 is TGTGCCTGGAGTGACGGCGCGGCCACTGAAGCTTTCTTT. Translating it yields CAWSDGAATEAFF.

The rearrangement uses TRBV6-1 and TRBJ1-5; the D gene is possibly TRBD1 (5 bases). Germline assignment: CDR1 MNHNS and CDR2 SASEGT. The V and J ends lost 5 bases and 4 bases respectively, with 6 bases between them. This CDR3 has 12 amino acids. The CDR3 is CASSQGNQPQHF. CDR3 nucleotides: TGTGCCAGCAGTCAGGGAAATCAGCCCCAGCATTTT.

The chain uses TRBV19 and TRBJ1-5; no definite D call. The V gene lost 5 bases and the J gene lost 5 bases, with 10 bases spanning the gap. The CDR3 contains 13 residues. Germline CDR1 reads LNHDA; CDR2 reads SQIVND (reference sequence). DNA for the CDR3: TGTGCCAGTAGTGAAAGAGTCGATCAGCCCCAGCATTTT. It specifies CASSERVDQPQHF.

The genes are TRBV11-2 and TRBJ2-1; 9 positions agree with TRBD1. The CDR3 is 14 residues long. V shed 5 bases, J shed 10 bases, and the junction held 9 bases outside the gene matches. Germline lookup yields CDR1 SGHAT and CDR2 FQNNGV. CDR3 nucleotides: TGTGCCAGCAGCCCTCTCGGGACAGGGACCGAGCAGTTCTTC. This translates into CASSPLGTGTEQFF.

The V call is TRBV7-5, the J call TRBJ2-2; the DNA was not compared with TRBD1, the D call given in the table. TRBV7-5 is a pseudogene segment. The CDR3 spans 15 residues. The CDR3 DNA sequence: TGTGCCAGAAGCTCCGGACAGGGTGTTCACGGGGAGCTGTTTTTT. It translates to CARSSGQGVHGELFF.

V gene TRBV7-9 combines with J gene TRBJ2-7; 7 nucleotides align to TRBD1. This CDR3 is 14 amino acids long. Germline assignment: CDR1 SEHNR and CDR2 FQNEAQ (reference sequence). V shed 5 bases and J 5 bases; nucleotides not matched to a gene: 9. The CDR3 DNA reads as TGTGCCAGCAGCGTTCGACAGGGACGGGACGAGCAGTACTTC. It translates to CASSVRQGRDEQYF.

The chain employs TRBV19 and TRBJ2-7, with TRBD2 matching over 12 bases. Trimming at V came to 7 bases and at J to 1 base, leaving 14 bases not matched to a gene. Germline lookup yields CDR1 LNHDA and CDR2 SQIVND (reference sequence). This CDR3 is built from 18 residues. The CDR3: CASKGRLAGDAGSYEQYF. The CDR3 DNA reads TGTGCCAGTAAGGGGAGACTAGCGGGGGACGCGGGGTCCTACGAGCAGTACTTC. The full variable domain, rest sourced from reference TRBV19 and TRBJ2-7, is DGGITQSPKYLFRKEGQNVTLSCEQNLNHDAMYWYRQDPGQGLRLIYYSQIVNDFQKGDIAEGYSVSREKKESFPLTVTSAQKNPTAFYLCASKGRLAGDAGSYEQYFGPGTRLTVT.

The V and J genes are TRBV2 and TRBJ2-3, with TRBD2 identical over 11 bases. The J segment lost 1 base and the V segment lost 7 bases, leaving 7 bases of the junction unmatched. This CDR3 is 16 amino acids long. CDR1 and CDR2 from the germline V gene are SNHLY and FYNNEI. This CDR3 reads CASKGLADSRTDTQYF. In DNA, the CDR3 is TGTGCCAGCAAGGGACTAGCGGACTCTCGCACAGATACGCAGTATTTT. Supplemented by reference TRBV2 and TRBJ2-3, the full variable domain reads EPEVTQTPSHQVTQMGQEVILRCVPISNHLYFYWYRQILGQKVEFLVSFYNNEISEKSEIFDDQFSVERPDGSNFTLKIRSTKLEDSAMYFCASKGLADSRTDTQYFGPGTRLTVL.